This entry features one T cell receptor (beta chain) sequence. This specimen comes from a study of cytomegalovirus exposure and HLA in healthy donors. In germline, CDR1 is MDHEN, CDR2 SYDVKM. The CDR3 totals 16 residues. The V end lost 3 bases, the J end lost 3 bases, and 18 bases lay between the germline ends. In the PCR, 60 Vbeta and 13 Jbeta primers were used. Method: immunoSEQ multiplex PCR; TCRdb's copy keeps in-frame clones and lacks some. The table has over 100,000 clones, around 87% seen once. The gene calls are TRBV28 and TRBJ2-7; tentative D call: TRBD2 (5 bases). This TCR derives from a woman between 25 and 40 years old in good health and CMV-seronegative. Source material: PBMCs. CDR3 loop: CASSFTLERISYEQYF. The CDR3 DNA reads as TGTGCCAGCAGTTTTACCCTGGAGCGGATTAGCTACGAGCAGTACTTC.